Listed below are T cell receptor beta chains from one sample, sequenced in a study of T cells in Graves' hyperthyroidism and ophthalmopathy. TCRdb reprocessed the multiplex PCR reads with MiXCR, giving one entry per CDR3 protein. This sample has 650,000 to 700,000 distinct CDR3 sequences, with approximately 15% found just once. What was sequenced was blood. These receptors all come from a man in his fifties with Graves' hyperthyroidism. Both conserved end residues are part of each CDR3. A D gene is named only where the DNA matches it firmly. Clone sizes are given selectively: once, few, many, or a class where the clone is expanded.

d_gene	abundance	v_gene	j_gene	CDR3aa	CDR3nt
-	-	TRBV7-9	TRBJ2-5	CASSFGTHETQYF	TGTGCCAGCAGCTTCGGGACACATGAGACCCAGTACTTC
-	-	TRBV29-1	TRBJ2-3	CNVEVGRGSTDTQYF	TGCAACGTTGAAGTGGGAAGGGGGAGCACAGATACGCAGTATTTT
TRBD2	many	TRBV28	TRBJ2-7	CASSLDSAGKYEQYF	TGTGCCAGCAGTTTAGATTCAGCGGGAAAATACGAGCAGTACTTC
TRBD1	-	TRBV15	TRBJ2-1	CATRAGTGLNEQFF	TGTGCCACCCGAGCCGGGACAGGGCTCAATGAGCAGTTCTTC
TRBD1	few	TRBV11-3	TRBJ1-3	CASSRGQAEGNTIYF	TGTGCCAGCAGCAGAGGACAGGCGGAGGGAAACACCATATATTTT
-	many	TRBV12-3/TRBV12-4	TRBJ2-3	CASSPTSSAQYF	TGTGCCAGCAGTCCGACTAGTTCGGCGCAGTATTTT
TRBD2	many	TRBV12-3/TRBV12-4	TRBJ2-1	CASSLGGLAENYNEQFF	TGTGCCAGCAGCTTAGGGGGACTAGCGGAAAACTACAATGAGCAGTTCTTC
-	-	TRBV7-8	TRBJ2-5	CASSLGMGGGRRETQYF	TGTGCCAGCAGCTTAGGAATGGGGGGCGGCCGGCGGGAGACCCAGTACTTC
-	-	TRBV20-1	TRBJ1-6	CSASPIGKRLNSPLHF	TGCAGTGCTAGCCCCATAGGGAAGCGGCTAAATTCACCCCTCCACTTT
-	-	TRBV5-1	TRBJ1-2	CASSGDKEGGYTF	TGTGCCAGCAGCGGAGATAAGGAGGGCGGCTACACCTTC
-	many	TRBV28	TRBJ2-2	CASSLWGSASFF	TGTGCCAGCAGTTTATGGGGCAGCGCTTCGTTTTTT
-	-	TRBV30	TRBJ1-1	CAWSVGGGKTEAFF	TGTGCCTGGAGTGTCGGCGGGGGCAAAACTGAAGCTTTCTTT
TRBD1	few	TRBV6-2/TRBV6-3	TRBJ1-1	CASSYDRHGRQGGNTEAFF	TGTGCCAGCAGTTACGACCGGCATGGAAGACAGGGAGGGAACACTGAAGCTTTCTTT